This entry lists 18 T cell receptor beta chains sequenced from one sample in a study of cytomegalovirus exposure and HLA in healthy donors. The PCR made use of 60 Vbeta and 13 Jbeta primers. TCRdb's table, derived via immunoSEQ multiplex PCR, lists solely in-frame clones and lacks some. The sample carries over 120,000 clones, approximately 80% recorded once. The specimen sequenced was PBMCs. Receptor source: a man aged 50 to 59 in good health and CMV-seronegative.

V is TRBV29-1 and J is TRBJ2-7; D is perhaps TRBD1 (6 bases). Trimming took 6 bases from V and 5 from J, leaving 17 bases between them. From germline, CDR1 is SQVTM and CDR2 ANQGSEA. The CDR3 runs to 13 residues. CDR3 nucleotide sequence: TGCAGCGTGGATGGGCACAGGGTCGACGAGCAGTACTTC. Translating gives CSVDGHRVDEQYF.

The rearrangement joins TRBV6-1 to TRBJ1-4; 7 bases match TRBD1. With 1 base clipped from V and 7 bases from J, the junction kept 9 bases outside the gene matches. Germline V CDR1 and CDR2: MNHNS, SASEGT. The CDR3 sequence is 16 residues long. The CDR3 loop reads CASSEGVGTVVEKLFF. Written as DNA, the CDR3 is TGTGCCAGCAGTGAAGGGGTTGGGACAGTAGTTGAAAAACTGTTTTTT.

This chain links TRBV5-6 with TRBJ2-7, with 12 bases aligning to TRBD2. The CDR3 sequence is 19 residues long. V lost 3 bases to trimming and J lost 3 bases; unmatched junction nucleotides: 16. Germline CDR1 is SGHDT and CDR2 is YYEEEE. The CDR3 region has the DNA TGTGCCAGCAGCTACCCCCTCGAGACTAGCGGGGGTGTAGTCTACGAGCAGTACTTC. This codes for CASSYPLETSGGVVYEQYF.

The chain couples TRBV13 to TRBJ2-7, with D possibly being TRBD1 (6 bases). The germline V and J ends were trimmed by 6 bases and 5 bases, with 20 bases remaining between them. The CDR3 has 15 residues. CDR1 and CDR2 from the germline V gene are PRHDT and FYEKMQ (reference sequence). CDR3 amino acids: CASSPTRGYFHEQYF. The CDR3 DNA reads TGTGCCAGCAGTCCTACCAGGGGTTACTTCCACGAGCAGTACTTC.

The V and J genes are TRBV27 and TRBJ1-2; 7 positions match TRBD1. This CDR3 region has 13 residues. V gave up 9 bases and J gave up 5 bases; unmatched junction bases: 9. Germline assignment: CDR1 MNHEY and CDR2 SMNVEV (reference sequence). The CDR3: CASSGTASYGYTF. Here the CDR3 DNA reads TGTGCCAGTTCGGGGACAGCCTCTTATGGCTACACCTTC.

The V and J genes are TRBV9 and TRBJ2-6; D call uncertain. Germline CDR1 SGDLS, CDR2 YYNGEE. V lost 0 bases to trimming and J lost 0 bases, with 4 bases between them. CDR3 size: 15 residues. The chain's CDR3 is CASSVVGSGANVLTF. The CDR3 DNA is TGTGCCAGCAGCGTAGTCGGCTCTGGGGCCAACGTCCTGACTTTC. Combining the CDR3 with reference TRBV9 and TRBJ2-6 gives the whole variable domain DSGVTQTPKHLITATGQRVTLRCSPRSGDLSVYWYQQSLDQGLQFLIQYYNGEERAKGNILERFSAQQFPDLHSELNLSSLELGDSALYFCASSVVGSGANVLTFGAGSRLTVL.

The gene calls are TRBV7-9 and TRBJ1-2; 7 nucleotides agree with TRBD1. The V gene's germline CDR1 is SEHNR and CDR2 FQNEAQ (reference sequence). After removal of 5 bases from V and 3 bases from J, the junction contained 6 bases not matched to a gene. The CDR3 runs 14 residues. CDR3 coding DNA: TGTGCCAGCAGCAGGGACAGCGAGTACTATGGCTACACCTTC. Translated: CASSRDSEYYGYTF.

The CDR3: CSVGIPSGGGFYEQYF. The DNA of the CDR3 is TGCAGCGTTGGGATCCCTAGCGGGGGTGGCTTTTACGAGCAGTACTTC. The genes are TRBV29-1 and TRBJ2-5; 10 bases fit TRBD2. The J call may be in error: the DNA end matches TRBJ2-7 better. CDR1 SQVTM and CDR2 ANQGSEA come from the germline V gene. The CDR3 is made up of 16 amino acids.

This sequence joins TRBV11-2 and TRBJ1-4, with 9 bases matching TRBD1. Looked up from germline, CDR1 is SGHAT and CDR2 is FQNNGV. This CDR3 is 16 amino acids long. V gave up 1 base and J gave up 8 bases; unmatched junction bases: 8. CDR3 loop: CASSLGGTGRREKLFF. In nucleotides, the CDR3 is TGTGCCAGCAGCTTAGGGGGGACAGGGCGGCGGGAAAAACTGTTTTTT.

The chain combines TRBV5-1 with TRBJ2-2, with D possibly TRBD2 on 5 matching bases. This CDR3 is built from 14 residues. Deletions cut 2 bases from V and 5 bases from J, with 10 bases between. Looked up from germline, CDR1 is SGHRS and CDR2 is YFSETQ. The CDR3 loop is CASSFTDSTGELFF. The CDR3 coding sequence is TGCGCCAGCAGCTTTACGGACTCTACCGGGGAGCTGTTTTTT.

The V gene is TRBV11-3, the J gene TRBJ2-5, with D possibly being TRBD1 (9 bases). Germline lookup yields CDR1 SGHNT and CDR2 YENEEA. This CDR3 region has 14 residues. Trimming took 5 bases from V and 4 from J, leaving 14 bases between them. CDR3 protein: CASSAGGQGETQYF. CDR3 in DNA: TGTGCCAGCAGCGCGGGGGGACAGGGAGAGACCCAGTACTTC.

The chain employs TRBV12-5 and TRBJ2-3; the match to TRBD2 covers 12 bases. The ends lost 6 bases at V and 3 bases at J; junction bases unmatched: 4. CDR1 is LGHNT, CDR2 FRNRAP, per germline. This CDR3 is built from 15 residues. CDR3 sequence: CASGPGLAGTDTQYF. The CDR3 DNA reads as TGTGCTAGTGGGCCTGGACTAGCGGGAACAGATACGCAGTATTTT.

Regarding this clone: Other nucleotide sequences from this sample produce the same CDR3. J is TRBJ2-1 and V is TRBV7-2; TRBD2 matches at 16 bases. Germline V gene sequence: CDR1 SGHTA, CDR2 FQGNSA. This CDR3 has 15 amino acids. V lost 4 bases to trimming and J lost 9 bases; unmatched junction nucleotides: 3. CDR3 DNA: TGTGCCAGCAGCTCGGGACTAGCGGGAGGGATTGAGCAGTTCTTC. This gives the protein CASSSGLAGGIEQFF. The full variable domain, rest sourced from reference TRBV7-2 and TRBJ2-1, is GAGVSQSPSNKVTEKGKDVELRCDPISGHTALYWYRQSLGQGLEFLIYFQGNSAPDKSGLPSDRFSAERTGGSVSTLTIQRTQQEDSAVYLCASSSGLAGGIEQFFGPGTRLTVL.

The gene calls are TRBV5-1 and TRBJ2-3; 9 bases line up with TRBD1. Germline V lookup: CDR1 SGHRS, CDR2 YFSETQ. This CDR3 is 15 amino acids long. The V and J ends lost 4 bases and 0 bases, in that order; junction bases with no gene match: 3. The CDR3, as DNA: TGCGCCAGCAGCAGGGACAGGGCTAGCACAGATACGCAGTATTTT. Protein: CASSRDRASTDTQYF.

This clone was observed once. V and J are TRBV18 and TRBJ2-5; tentatively, D is TRBD2 (6 bases). The germline CDR1 and CDR2 sequences are KGHSH and LQKENI. The V and J ends lost 6 bases and 5 bases respectively, with 16 bases between them. The CDR3 consists of 14 residues. The CDR3 here is CASSPGGPWETQYF. CDR3 DNA sequence: TGTGCCAGCTCGCCTGGAGGGCCCTGGGAGACCCAGTACTTC.

The chain carries TRBV2 and TRBJ1-5; 7 bases map to TRBD1. This CDR3 region has 14 residues. Germline V gene sequence: CDR1 SNHLY, CDR2 FYNNEI. The V gene end was trimmed by 6 bases and the J gene end by 1 base; junction bases not matched to a gene: 3. CDR3: CASRKDRSNQPQHF. The CDR3 DNA sequence: TGTGCCAGCAGGAAGGACAGGAGCAATCAGCCCCAGCATTTT.

V is TRBV11-2 and J is TRBJ1-3; no reliable D call. This CDR3 has 15 amino acids. Germline V gives CDR1 SGHAT, CDR2 FQNNGV. Trimming pared 2 bases from V and 0 bases from J, leaving 8 bases between. CDR3 sequence (DNA): TGTGCCAGCAGCTTAAGTCAGGTCTCTGGAAACACCATATATTTT. Residues: CASSLSQVSGNTIYF. Looking up the rest from reference TRBV11-2 and TRBJ1-3 gives the full variable domain: EAGVAQSPRYKIIEKRQSVAFWCNPISGHATLYWYQQILGQGPKLLIQFQNNGVVDDSQLPKDRFSAERLKGVDSTLKIQPAKLEDSAVYLCASSLSQVSGNTIYFGEGSWLTVV.

V is TRBV5-1 and J is TRBJ1-4, with TRBD1 matching 8 bases. This CDR3 spans 16 amino acids. Losses at the gene ends were 0 bases for V and 5 bases for J; bases not matched to a gene: 6. Germline V lookup: CDR1 SGHRS, CDR2 YFSETQ. CDR3 bases: TGCGCCAGCAGCTTGGCCCCCGGGACAGGAAATGAAAAACTGTTTTTT. Protein product: CASSLAPGTGNEKLFF.